The 9 T cell receptor beta chains presented below share a single source sample, sequenced in a study of blood T cell repertoires in COVID-19. TCRdb keeps only in-frame clones here, not all; method: immunoSEQ multiplex PCR. Of about 300,000 clones in the sample, about 87% were seen once. Sequencing used peripheral blood. The origin of the receptors is a man between 65 and 80 years old with acute or convalescent COVID-19.

The chain recombines TRBV5-1 with TRBJ1-6; tentative D call: TRBD1 (6 bases). V was shortened by 1 base and J by 7 bases, with 12 bases between the two germline ends. There are 15 residues in the CDR3. CDR1 is SGHRS and CDR2 is YFSETQ in the germline V gene. CDR3 residues: CASSLRWQGNSPLHF. The CDR3 DNA reads TGCGCCAGCAGCTTGAGGTGGCAGGGGAATTCACCCCTCCACTTT.

The chain carries TRBV15 and TRBJ2-5; D is perhaps TRBD1 (5 bases). CDR3 length: 15 amino acids. V lost 2 bases and J lost 5, with 15 bases in between. Per germline, CDR1 LNHNV and CDR2 YYDKDF (reference sequence). CDR3: CATSRQNSKGETQYF. The CDR3 nucleotides are TGTGCCACCAGCAGACAGAACTCCAAGGGGGAGACCCAGTACTTC. Looking up the rest from reference TRBV15 and TRBJ2-5 gives the full variable domain: DAMVIQNPRYQVTQFGKPVTLSCSQTLNHNVMYWYQQKSSQAPKLLFHYYDKDFNNEADTPDNFQSRRPNTSFCFLDIRSPGLGDTAMYLCATSRQNSKGETQYFGPGTRLLVL.

The V gene is TRBV28, the J gene TRBJ2-5, with 7 bases lining up with TRBD1. CDR3 length equals 15 residues. CDR1 is MDHEN, CDR2 SYDVKM, per germline. V lost 4 bases, J lost 1 base, and 6 bases stayed unmatched. In nucleotides, the CDR3 is TGTGCCAGCAGTTCGGGACAGACGGCCCAAGAGACCCAGTACTTC. It encodes CASSSGQTAQETQYF.

The chain is built from TRBV7-2 and TRBJ1-2; TRBD1 aligns across 7 bases. CDR1 is SGHTA, CDR2 FQGNSA, per germline. V lost 5 bases, J lost 7 bases, and 7 bases stayed unmatched. This CDR3 is 13 amino acids long. The CDR3 DNA is TGTGCCAGCAGCACCGACAGGGAGGCTGGCTACACCTTC. It translates to CASSTDREAGYTF.

The chain combines TRBV5-5 with TRBJ2-3; 12 positions agree with TRBD2. This CDR3 is built from 17 residues. After removal of 0 bases from V and 4 bases from J, the junction contained 6 bases not matched to a gene. Looked up from germline, CDR1 is SGHKS and CDR2 is YYEKEE (reference sequence). In DNA, the CDR3 is TGTGCCAGCAGCTTGGGACTAGCGGGAGAGGGTTCAGATACGCAGTATTTT. It is translated as CASSLGLAGEGSDTQYF.

This sequence joins TRBV6-4 and TRBJ2-1; the match to TRBD1 covers 9 bases. With V trimmed by 6 bases and J by 0 bases, 6 bases remained unmatched. CDR3 size: 16 residues. Germline CDR1 is MRHNA and CDR2 is SNTAGT. The CDR3 bases are TGTGCCAGCAGGCAACAGGGGGCGGGCTCCTACAATGAGCAGTTCTTC. Its translation: CASRQQGAGSYNEQFF.

The J gene is TRBJ2-5, the V gene TRBV15; the match to TRBD1 covers 7 bases. V shed 5 bases and J 4 bases; nucleotides not matched to a gene: 4. The CDR3 has 13 residues. CDR1 LNHNV and CDR2 YYDKDF come from the germline V gene (reference sequence). CDR3 in DNA: TGTGCCACCAGCCAACGACAGGGAGAGACCCAGTACTTC. Encoded protein: CATSQRQGETQYF.

V gene TRBV7-9 combines with J gene TRBJ1-4, with 7 bases aligning to TRBD1. CDR1 and CDR2 (germline): SEHNR, FQNEAQ (reference sequence). The CDR3 is 15 amino acids. With V trimmed by 5 bases and J by 4 bases, 7 bases remained unmatched. As DNA, the CDR3 is TGTGCCAGCAGCGTACAGGGGACCCTTAATGAAAAACTGTTTTTT. Residues: CASSVQGTLNEKLFF.

The chain carries TRBV11-3 and TRBJ2-5; D is perhaps TRBD1 (6 bases). The CDR3 consists of 15 residues. From germline, CDR1 is SGHNT and CDR2 YENEEA. V was shortened by 5 bases and J by 1 base, with 14 bases between the two germline ends. CDR3 nucleotides: TGTGCCAGCAGCCCGGGCAGGGGAACCCAAGAGACCCAGTACTTC. Encoded protein: CASSPGRGTQETQYF.